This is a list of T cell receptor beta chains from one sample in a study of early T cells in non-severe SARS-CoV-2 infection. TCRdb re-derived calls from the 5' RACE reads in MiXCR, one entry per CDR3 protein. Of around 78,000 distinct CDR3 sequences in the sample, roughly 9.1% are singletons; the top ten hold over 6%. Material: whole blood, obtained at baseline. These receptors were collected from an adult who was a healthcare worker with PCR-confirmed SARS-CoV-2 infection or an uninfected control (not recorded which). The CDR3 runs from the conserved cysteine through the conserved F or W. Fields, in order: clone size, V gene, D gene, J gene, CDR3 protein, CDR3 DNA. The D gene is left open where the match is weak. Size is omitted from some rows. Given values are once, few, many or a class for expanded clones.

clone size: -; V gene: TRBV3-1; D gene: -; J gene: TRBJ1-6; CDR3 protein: CASSHRQVNSPLHF; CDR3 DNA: TGTGCCAGCAGCCACAGGCAGGTTAATTCACCCCTCCACTTT
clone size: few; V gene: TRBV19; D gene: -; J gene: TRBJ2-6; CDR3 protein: CASNPEGSGANVLTF; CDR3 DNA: TGTGCCAGTAATCCGGAGGGCTCTGGGGCCAACGTCCTGACTTTC
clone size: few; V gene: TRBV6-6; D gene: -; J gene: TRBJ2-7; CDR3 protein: CASSEGRSSEQYF; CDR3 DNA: TGTGCCAGCAGTGAGGGACGGTCGAGCGAGCAGTACTTC
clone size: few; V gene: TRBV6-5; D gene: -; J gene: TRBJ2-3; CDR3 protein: CASSYHTPITDTQYF; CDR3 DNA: TGTGCCAGCAGTTACCACACACCCATCACAGATACGCAGTATTTT
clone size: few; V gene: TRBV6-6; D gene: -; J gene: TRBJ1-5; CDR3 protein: CASNSGTGGIQPQHF; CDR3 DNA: TGTGCCAGCAACTCCGGTACAGGCGGGATCCAGCCCCAGCATTTT
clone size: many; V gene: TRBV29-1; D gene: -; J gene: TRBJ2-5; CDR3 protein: CSVEWGLGQETQYF; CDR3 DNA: TGCAGCGTTGAGTGGGGACTCGGCCAAGAGACCCAGTACTTC
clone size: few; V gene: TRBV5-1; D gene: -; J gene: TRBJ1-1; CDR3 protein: CASRWNLDENTEAFF; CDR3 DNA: TGCGCCAGCAGATGGAATTTGGACGAAAACACTGAAGCTTTCTTT
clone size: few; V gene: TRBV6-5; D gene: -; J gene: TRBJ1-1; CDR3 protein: CASSYQQGLAFF; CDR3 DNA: TGTGCCAGCAGTTACCAACAGGGCCTTGCTTTCTTT
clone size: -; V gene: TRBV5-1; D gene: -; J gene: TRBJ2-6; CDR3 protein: CASSTGLFSGANVLTF; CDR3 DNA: TGCGCCAGCAGCACGGGACTGTTCTCTGGGGCCAACGTCCTGACTTTC
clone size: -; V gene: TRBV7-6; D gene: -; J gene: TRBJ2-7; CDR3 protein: CASSVTGLNDEQYF; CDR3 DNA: TGTGCCAGCAGCGTTACAGGCCTCAACGACGAGCAGTACTTC
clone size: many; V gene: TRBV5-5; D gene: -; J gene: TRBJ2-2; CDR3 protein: CASSLTGNTGELFF; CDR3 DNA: TGTGCCAGCAGCTTAACAGGGAACACCGGGGAGCTGTTTTTT
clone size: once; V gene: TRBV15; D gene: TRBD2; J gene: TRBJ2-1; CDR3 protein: CATSSWTSGGDNEQFF; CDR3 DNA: TGTGCCACCAGCAGTTGGACTAGCGGGGGGGACAATGAGCAGTTCTTC
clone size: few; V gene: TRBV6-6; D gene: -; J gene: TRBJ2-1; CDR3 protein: CASREGASYNEQFF; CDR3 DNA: TGTGCCAGCAGGGAGGGGGCATCCTACAATGAGCAGTTCTTC
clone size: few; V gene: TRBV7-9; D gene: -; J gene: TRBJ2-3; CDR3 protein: CASSLGAEDITDTQYF; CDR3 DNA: TGTGCCAGCAGCTTAGGGGCAGAGGACATCACAGATACGCAGTATTTT
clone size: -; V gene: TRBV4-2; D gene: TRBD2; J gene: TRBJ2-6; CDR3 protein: CASSQREVGSGANVLTF; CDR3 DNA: TGTGCCAGCAGCCAACGGGAGGTTGGCTCTGGGGCCAACGTCCTGACTTTC
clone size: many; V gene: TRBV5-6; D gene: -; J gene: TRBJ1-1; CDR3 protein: CASHTVYNTEAFF; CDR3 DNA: TGTGCCAGCCACACGGTTTATAACACTGAAGCTTTCTTT
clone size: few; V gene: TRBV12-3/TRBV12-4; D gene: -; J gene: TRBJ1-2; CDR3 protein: CASSFHEQGAFYGYTF; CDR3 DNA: TGTGCCAGCAGTTTTCACGAGCAGGGCGCTTTTTATGGCTACACCTTC
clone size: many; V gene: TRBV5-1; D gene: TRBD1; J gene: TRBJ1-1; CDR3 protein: CASSQSTGGTEAFF; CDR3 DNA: TGCGCCAGCAGCCAGTCGACAGGGGGCACTGAAGCTTTCTTT
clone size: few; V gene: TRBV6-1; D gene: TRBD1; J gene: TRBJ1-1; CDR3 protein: CASPPTGGTEAFF; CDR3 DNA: TGTGCCAGCCCCCCGACAGGGGGAACTGAAGCTTTCTTT
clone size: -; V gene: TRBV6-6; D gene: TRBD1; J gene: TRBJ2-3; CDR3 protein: CASSYSAGGTQYF; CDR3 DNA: TGTGCCAGCAGTTACTCCGCAGGGGGTACGCAGTATTTT
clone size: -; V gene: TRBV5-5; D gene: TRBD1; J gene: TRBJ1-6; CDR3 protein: CASSWDRVQSPLHF; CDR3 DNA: TGTGCCAGCAGCTGGGACAGGGTACAATCACCCCTCCACTTT
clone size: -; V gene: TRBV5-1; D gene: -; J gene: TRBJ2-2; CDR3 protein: CASSFVGHNTGELFF; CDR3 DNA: TGCGCCAGCAGCTTCGTGGGACACAACACCGGGGAGCTGTTTTTT
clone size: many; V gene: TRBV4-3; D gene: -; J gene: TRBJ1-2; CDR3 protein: CASSQDRSQGAHGYTF; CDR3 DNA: TGCGCCAGCAGCCAAGACCGATCACAGGGCGCCCATGGCTACACCTTC
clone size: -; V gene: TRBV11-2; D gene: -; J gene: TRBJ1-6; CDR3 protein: CASSLDSVHSPLHF; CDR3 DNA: TGTGCCAGCAGCTTAGACAGCGTTCATTCACCCCTCCACTTT
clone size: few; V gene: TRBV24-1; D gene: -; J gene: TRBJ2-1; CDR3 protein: CATKASKCMGPYNEQFF; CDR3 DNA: TGTGCCACCAAGGCCAGTAAATGTATGGGACCTTACAATGAGCAGTTCTTC
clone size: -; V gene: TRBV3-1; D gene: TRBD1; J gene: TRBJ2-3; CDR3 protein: CASSRRQGHRDTQYF; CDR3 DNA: TGTGCCAGCAGCCGGAGACAGGGGCACCGAGATACGCAGTATTTT
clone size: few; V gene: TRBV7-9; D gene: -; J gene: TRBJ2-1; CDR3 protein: CASKSADVSNEQFF; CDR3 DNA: TGTGCCAGCAAGTCGGCGGACGTCAGCAATGAGCAGTTCTTC
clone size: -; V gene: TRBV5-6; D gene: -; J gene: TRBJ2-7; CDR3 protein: CASSRGTVSYEQYF; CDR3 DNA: TGTGCCAGCAGCCGCGGGACAGTTTCCTACGAGCAGTACTTC
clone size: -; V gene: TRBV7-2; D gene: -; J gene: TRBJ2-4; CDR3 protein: CASSLDGAKNIQYF; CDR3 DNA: TGTGCCAGCAGCTTAGATGGAGCCAAAAACATTCAGTACTTC
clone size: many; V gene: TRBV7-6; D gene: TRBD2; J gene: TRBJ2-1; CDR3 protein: CASSSLAGGNEQFF; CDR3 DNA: TGTGCCAGCAGCTCACTAGCGGGGGGCAATGAGCAGTTCTTC
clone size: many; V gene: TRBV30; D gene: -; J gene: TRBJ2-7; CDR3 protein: CAWGGGVSYEQYF; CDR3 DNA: TGTGCCTGGGGCGGAGGGGTGAGCTACGAGCAGTACTTC